The T cell receptor (beta chain) described here comes from a study of control samples from healthy donors and cancer patients. Trimming removed 1 base at V and 8 bases at J, with 17 bases between. This CDR3 region has 15 residues. Germline V gene data show CDR1 as PRHDT and CDR2 as FYEKMQ (reference sequence). Assay used: immunoSEQ multiplex PCR; TCRdb lists only in-frame clones, some missing. The sample yields about 96,000 clones, about 92% seen once. The clonotype was recovered from a man aged 18 to 30 in good health. Sequenced sample: blood. This rearrangement joins TRBV13 to TRBJ1-2; D gene unclear. CDR3 amino acids: CASSLATTVSRGYTF. CDR3 sequence (DNA): TGTGCCAGCAGCTTAGCCACGACGGTGAGCAGGGGCTACACCTTC.